Presented here are 2 T cell receptor beta chains from one specimen sequenced in a study of shared clonotypes between healthy human individuals. It was CD45RO-negative cells, positively selected for CCR7, that made up naive CD8 cells, with terminally differentiated effector memory CD45RA+ cells excluded. Sequencing used immunoSEQ multiplex PCR; TCRdb keeps in-frame clones, though not all of them. Altogether a few million clones are present, 85% to 95% being singletons, with the ten largest covering around 1.7%. The sample comprised naive CD8+ T cells from PBMCs. These receptors all come from a man aged 18 to 30 in good health. Some clones in this sample may be carry-over from other donors' samples.

V usage is TRBV9 and J usage is TRBJ2-1; 10 positions match TRBD2. The CDR3 sequence is 16 residues long. Per germline, CDR1 SGDLS and CDR2 YYNGEE. The V and J ends lost 2 bases and 5 bases, in that order; junction bases with no gene match: 7. The CDR3 region is CASSVARTSGDNEQFF. In DNA, the CDR3 is TGTGCCAGCAGCGTGGCAAGGACTAGCGGAGACAATGAGCAGTTCTTC. Drawing the rest from reference TRBV9 and TRBJ2-1, the complete variable domain is DSGVTQTPKHLITATGQRVTLRCSPRSGDLSVYWYQQSLDQGLQFLIQYYNGEERAKGNILERFSAQQFPDLHSELNLSSLELGDSALYFCASSVARTSGDNEQFFGPGTRLTVL.

This sequence joins TRBV27 and TRBJ2-1, with TRBD1 matching 8 bases. V lost 5 bases, J lost 5 bases, and 8 bases stayed unmatched. The CDR3 loop spans 15 amino acids. Germline V gives CDR1 MNHEY, CDR2 SMNVEV (reference sequence). The CDR3 nucleotides are TGTGCCAGCAGTAGGGACAGGTCGCCCGACAATGAGCAGTTCTTC. Its protein is CASSRDRSPDNEQFF.